This record concerns one T cell receptor beta chain sequence. Authors' analysis steps: Quantification of nucleated cells was approximated via reference gene primer amplification. Using immunoSEQ multiplex PCR, the repertoire was profiled, and TCRdb retains in-frame clones only, with some absent. D and trimming were read from the DNA, whereas the V and J calls and clone size are those reported in that table. The sample includes roughly 100,000 clones, about 81% of them seen just once. The sample belongs to a study of blood T cell repertoires in COVID-19. Whole-study context: COVID-19 samples collected from the United States, Italy and Spain covered acute and convalescent phases. T cells, B-cell-depleted T cells, or PBMCs provided the cDNA or gDNA that served as material.

Germline CDR1 reads MDHEN; CDR2 reads SYDVKM. The V end was cut by 6 bases, the J end by 4 bases, with 12 bases between. This CDR3 has 13 residues. This receptor was identified in a man older than 75 with acute or convalescent COVID-19. The rearrangement joins TRBV28 to TRBJ1-1; TRBD1 is a possible D gene (5 bases). The specimen sequenced was peripheral blood. The CDR3 DNA sequence: TGTGCCAGCAGCATTGGGGGGGGCACTGAAGCTTTCTTT. It is translated as CASSIGGGTEAFF.